Included here is one T cell receptor beta chain sequence, with context. The data stem from a study of T cell changes during pregnancy in multiple sclerosis. TCRdb keeps only in-frame clones here, not all; method: immunoSEQ multiplex PCR. In the table there are some 60,000 clones, 89% of which are singletons. CDR1 and CDR2 (germline): SGHDN, FVKESK. Trimming took 3 bases from V and 3 from J; bases not matched to a gene: 8. CDR3 size: 16 residues. The chain carries TRBV14 and TRBJ2-3; TRBD1 matches at 8 bases. The input for sequencing was peripheral blood, taken after pregnancy. This clonotype was sampled from a female donor with multiple sclerosis, enrolled in a pregnancy study. The CDR3 spells CASSQGQGALTDTQYF. The CDR3 nucleotides are TGTGCCAGCAGCCAGGGCCAGGGGGCTCTAACAGATACGCAGTATTTT.